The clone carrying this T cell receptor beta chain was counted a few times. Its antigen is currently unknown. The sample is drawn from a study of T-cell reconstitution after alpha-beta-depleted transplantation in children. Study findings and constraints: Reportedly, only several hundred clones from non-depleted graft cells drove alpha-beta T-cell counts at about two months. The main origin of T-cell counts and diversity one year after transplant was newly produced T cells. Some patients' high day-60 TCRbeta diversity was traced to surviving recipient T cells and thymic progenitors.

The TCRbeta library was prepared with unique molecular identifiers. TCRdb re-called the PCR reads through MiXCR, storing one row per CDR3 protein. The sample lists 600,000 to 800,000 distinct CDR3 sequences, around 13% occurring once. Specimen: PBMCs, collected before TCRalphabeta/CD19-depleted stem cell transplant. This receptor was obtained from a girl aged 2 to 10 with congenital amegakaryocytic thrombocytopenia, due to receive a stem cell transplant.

The CDR3 protein is CASSTGAGVFQETQYF. The CDR3 DNA reads as TGTGCCAGCAGCACCGGAGCGGGAGTTTTCCAAGAGACCCAGTACTTC. The chain is built from TRBV9 and TRBJ2-5; 8 positions agree with TRBD2. This CDR3 spans 16 amino acids. CDR1 and CDR2 from the germline V gene are SGDLS and YYNGEE. V shed 4 bases and J 1 base; nucleotides not matched to a gene: 9.